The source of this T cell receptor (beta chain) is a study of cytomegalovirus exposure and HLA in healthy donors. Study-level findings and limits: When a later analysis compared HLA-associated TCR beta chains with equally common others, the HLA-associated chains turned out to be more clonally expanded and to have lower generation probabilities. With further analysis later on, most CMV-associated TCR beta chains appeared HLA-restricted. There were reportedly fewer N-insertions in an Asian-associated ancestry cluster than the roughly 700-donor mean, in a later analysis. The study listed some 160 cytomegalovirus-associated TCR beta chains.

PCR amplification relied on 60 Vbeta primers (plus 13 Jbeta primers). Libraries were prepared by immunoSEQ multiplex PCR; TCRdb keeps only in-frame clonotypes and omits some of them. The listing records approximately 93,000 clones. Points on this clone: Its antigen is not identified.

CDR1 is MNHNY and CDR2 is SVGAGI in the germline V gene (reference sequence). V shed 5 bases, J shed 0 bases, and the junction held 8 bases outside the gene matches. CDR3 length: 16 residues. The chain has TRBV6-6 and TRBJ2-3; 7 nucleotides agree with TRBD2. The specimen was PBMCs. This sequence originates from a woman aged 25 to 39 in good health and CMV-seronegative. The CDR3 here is CASSPGRSDSTDTQYF. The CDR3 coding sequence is TGTGCCAGCAGTCCCGGGAGGTCCGATAGCACAGATACGCAGTATTTT.